The TCR beta chain under discussion was sequenced for a study of blood T cell repertoires in COVID-19. V shed 6 bases and J 2 bases; nucleotides not matched to a gene: 9. The CDR3 contains 18 residues. Per the germline V gene, CDR1 is LNHDA and CDR2 is SQIVND (reference sequence). Generated by immunoSEQ multiplex PCR, the TCRdb table keeps only in-frame clones and is missing some. The sample lists fewer than 250,000 clones, around four fifths occurring once. Sequenced material: peripheral blood. The TCR comes from a woman in her fifties or sixties with acute or convalescent COVID-19. The J gene is TRBJ2-1, the V gene TRBV19; 14 bases are a match to TRBD2. The CDR3 is CASSSGTSGSGAYNEQFF. DNA of the CDR3: TGTGCCAGTAGCTCCGGGACTAGCGGGAGTGGTGCCTACAATGAGCAGTTCTTC.